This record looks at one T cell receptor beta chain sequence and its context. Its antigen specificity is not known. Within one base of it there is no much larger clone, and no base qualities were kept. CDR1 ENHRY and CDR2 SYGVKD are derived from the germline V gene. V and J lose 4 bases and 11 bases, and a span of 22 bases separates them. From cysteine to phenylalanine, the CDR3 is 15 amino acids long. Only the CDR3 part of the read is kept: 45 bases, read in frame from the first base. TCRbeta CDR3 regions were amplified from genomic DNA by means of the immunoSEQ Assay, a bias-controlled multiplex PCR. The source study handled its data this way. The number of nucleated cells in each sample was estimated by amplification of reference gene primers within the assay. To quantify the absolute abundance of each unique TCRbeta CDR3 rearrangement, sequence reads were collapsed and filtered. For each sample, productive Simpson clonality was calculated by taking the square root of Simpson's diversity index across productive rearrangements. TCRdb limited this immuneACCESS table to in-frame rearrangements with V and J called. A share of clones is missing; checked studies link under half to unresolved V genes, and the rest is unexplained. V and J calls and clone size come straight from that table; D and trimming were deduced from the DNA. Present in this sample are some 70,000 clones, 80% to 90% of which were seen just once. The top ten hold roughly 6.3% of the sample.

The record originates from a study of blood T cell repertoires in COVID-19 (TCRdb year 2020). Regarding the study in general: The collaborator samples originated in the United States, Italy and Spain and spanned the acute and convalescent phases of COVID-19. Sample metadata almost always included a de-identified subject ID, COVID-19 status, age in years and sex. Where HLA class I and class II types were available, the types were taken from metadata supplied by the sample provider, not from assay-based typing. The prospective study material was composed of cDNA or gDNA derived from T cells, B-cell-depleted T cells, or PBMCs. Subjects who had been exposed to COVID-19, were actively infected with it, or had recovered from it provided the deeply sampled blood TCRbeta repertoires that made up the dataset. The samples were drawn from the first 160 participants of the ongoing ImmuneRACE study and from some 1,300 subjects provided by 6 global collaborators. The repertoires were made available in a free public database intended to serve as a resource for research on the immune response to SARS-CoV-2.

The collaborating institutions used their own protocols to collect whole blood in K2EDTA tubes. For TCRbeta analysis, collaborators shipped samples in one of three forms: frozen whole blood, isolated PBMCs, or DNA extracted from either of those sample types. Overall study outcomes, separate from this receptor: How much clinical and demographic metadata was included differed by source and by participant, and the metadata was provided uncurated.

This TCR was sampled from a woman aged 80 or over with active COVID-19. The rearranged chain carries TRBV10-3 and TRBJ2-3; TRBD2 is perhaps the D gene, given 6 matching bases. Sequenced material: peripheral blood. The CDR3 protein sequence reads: CAISGKGGRLDVQYF. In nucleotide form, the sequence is TGTGCCATCAGTGGAAAAGGAGGGAGGCTGGATGTGCAGTATTTT.